This T cell receptor beta chain originates from a study of T cell repertoires in aging, cancer and after chemotherapy. As for the study in general: Healthy donor repertoires were recorded over several months to years and showed clear clonal overlap.

Judged by abundance, this clonotype is medium-sized (0.01 to 0.1%). The antigen remains unidentified. Study-level results: Rebound thymic output was suggested by rising median generation probability during chemotherapy in each cancer cohort. Compared with age-matched healthy donors, untreated hematological or solid cancer patients showed higher blood TCR clonality. In healthy donors, age-related TCR diversity loss mainly reflected lost richness.

In germline, CDR1 is LNHDA, CDR2 SQIVND (reference sequence). V gave up 7 bases and J gave up 2 bases; unmatched junction bases: 12. CDR3 size: 16 residues. TRB rearrangements spanning V, D and J were amplified using mixed TRB-A/B primers. TCRdb reanalysed the multiplex PCR reads using MiXCR and keeps one entry per CDR3 protein. The data hold some 8,100 distinct CDR3 sequences, with around 40% observed a single time. Peripheral blood genomic DNA, not sorted cells or RNA, was the template. The TCR originated in a human donor in good health. The gene calls are TRBV19 and TRBJ2-3; 7 bases fit TRBD2. Sequenced material: blood. The DNA of the CDR3 is TGTGCCAGTAAGAATGCGGCGGGAGAGACCACAGATACGCAGTATTTT. It codes for CASKNAAGETTDTQYF.